This T cell receptor (beta chain) derives from a study of T cell changes during pregnancy in multiple sclerosis. Libraries were prepared by immunoSEQ multiplex PCR; TCRdb keeps only in-frame clonotypes and omits some of them. The sample lists approximately 53,000 clones, roughly 92% occurring once. This clone occurred once. V was pared by 4 bases and J by 5 bases, with 9 bases between. The CDR3 length is 13 residues. Germline V CDR1 and CDR2: MNHEY, SVGAGI. The sequence derives from a female donor with multiple sclerosis, enrolled in a pregnancy study. Sequencing was performed on CD4+ T cells from peripheral blood mononuclear cells, taken in the third trimester of pregnancy. The rearrangement links TRBV6-5 to TRBJ1-5; D gene ambiguous. The chain's CDR3 is CASSWYRDQPQHF. CDR3 DNA: TGTGCCAGCAGTTGGTACAGAGATCAGCCCCAGCATTTT.